Below, 30 T cell receptor beta chains from the same sample are listed, as sequenced in a study of cytomegalovirus exposure and HLA in healthy donors. It was with 60 Vbeta and 13 Jbeta primers that the PCR ran. Repertoires were generated with immunoSEQ multiplex PCR, while TCRdb's copy carries only in-frame clones and drops some. The sample includes 140,000 to 150,000 clones, about 75% seen only once; the top ten take approximately 1.5%. Sequences were obtained from PBMCs. These receptor sequences come from a woman aged 25 to 39 in good health and CMV-seronegative.

This chain links TRBV5-1 with TRBJ1-2; D is unresolved. The germline V gene has CDR1 SGHRS and CDR2 YFSETQ. The CDR3 sequence is 14 residues long. The V gene lost 0 bases and the J gene lost 8 bases, with 14 bases spanning the gap. The CDR3 DNA is TGCGCCAGCAGCTTGGGTTCAGTAGCCTCCGGCTACACCTTC. Amino acid sequence: CASSLGSVASGYTF.

This rearrangement joins TRBV6-1 to TRBJ2-2, with D perhaps matching TRBD2 (6 bases). V was trimmed by 6 bases and J by 4 bases, leaving 12 bases between them. Germline CDR1 MNHNS, CDR2 SASEGT. The CDR3 has 14 residues. The CDR3 region is CASRAGPATGELFF. CDR3 sequence (DNA): TGTGCCAGCAGGGCGGGACCGGCCACCGGGGAGCTGTTTTTT.

CDR3 bases: TGTGCCAGCAGCTTAGGAAGCTTGGGGCTAGATACGCAGTATTTT. Translated: CASSLGSLGLDTQYF. The chain is built from TRBV7-2 and TRBJ2-3, with a tentative D call TRBD1 (5 bases). Per germline, CDR1 SGHTA and CDR2 FQGNSA. This CDR3 has 15 residues. V lost 1 base, J lost 5 bases, and 13 bases lay in between.

The chain couples TRBV19 to TRBJ2-2; 8 positions agree with TRBD2. The CDR3 totals 15 residues. From germline, CDR1 is LNHDA and CDR2 SQIVND (reference sequence). The J segment lost 2 bases and the V segment lost 10 bases, leaving 9 bases of the junction unmatched. The CDR3 reads CATRGLAGNTGELFF. The CDR3 DNA reads TGTGCCACTCGAGGCCTAGCGGGTAACACCGGGGAGCTGTTTTTT. Full variable domain (rest looked up from reference TRBV19 and TRBJ2-2): DGGITQSPKYLFRKEGQNVTLSCEQNLNHDAMYWYRQDPGQGLRLIYYSQIVNDFQKGDIAEGYSVSREKKESFPLTVTSAQKNPTAFYLCATRGLAGNTGELFFGEGSRLTVL.

The chain couples TRBV30 to TRBJ1-2, with 8 bases fitting TRBD1. Germline trimming cut 3 bases from V and 1 base from J; bases unmatched to any gene: 13. CDR1 and CDR2 (germline): GTSNPN, SVGIG (reference sequence). The length of the CDR3 is 17 residues. The CDR3 nucleotides read TGTGCCTGGAGCCCCCCCGGCAGGGGGCGGCGTAACTATGGCTACACCTTC. It is translated as CAWSPPGRGRRNYGYTF.

This chain joins TRBV9 and TRBJ2-3, with a tentative D call TRBD2 (7 bases). CDR1 and CDR2 from the germline V gene are SGDLS and YYNGEE. V lost 3 bases and J lost 6, with 11 bases in between. This CDR3 has 13 residues. CDR3 region: CASSGGGVDTQYF. CDR3 coding DNA: TGTGCCAGCAGCGGGGGGGGCGTGGATACGCAGTATTTT.

V and J are TRBV11-2 and TRBJ2-2, with D maybe TRBD1 (6 bases). The CDR3 loop spans 15 amino acids. The V and J ends lost 3 bases and 3 bases respectively, with 11 bases between them. CDR1 and CDR2 (germline): SGHAT, FQNNGV. DNA for the CDR3: TGTGCCAGCAGCTTGAGGACAGCCTACACCGGGGAGCTGTTTTTT. It is translated as CASSLRTAYTGELFF. Full variable domain (rest looked up from reference TRBV11-2 and TRBJ2-2): EAGVAQSPRYKIIEKRQSVAFWCNPISGHATLYWYQQILGQGPKLLIQFQNNGVVDDSQLPKDRFSAERLKGVDSTLKIQPAKLEDSAVYLCASSLRTAYTGELFFGEGSRLTVL.

The CDR3 protein is CASSQAGAGSPLHF. CDR3 nucleotide sequence: TGCGCCAGCAGCCAGGCAGGGGCAGGCTCACCCCTCCACTTT. V usage is TRBV4-1 and J usage is TRBJ1-6, with a weak D call TRBD1 (6 bases). Germline values: CDR1 MGHRA, CDR2 YSYEKL. This CDR3 spans 14 amino acids. The germline V and J ends were trimmed by 3 bases and 10 bases, with 13 bases remaining between them.

The chain joins TRBV19 to TRBJ1-6; D is undetermined. Germline V gives CDR1 LNHDA, CDR2 SQIVND (reference sequence). CDR3 size: 14 residues. Deletions cut 8 bases from V and 6 bases from J, with 14 bases between. The CDR3 DNA sequence: TGTGCCAGTGGCGGAGGCAATCCTAATTCACCCCTCCACTTT. Protein: CASGGGNPNSPLHF.

The J gene is TRBJ1-6, the V gene TRBV5-1, with 11 bases fitting TRBD1. CDR3 length: 17 residues. Trimming cost V 4 bases and J 7 bases; bases outside gene matches: 10. Germline V lookup: CDR1 SGHRS, CDR2 YFSETQ. CDR3 sequence: CASSPGTGGLGNSPLHF. CDR3 sequence (DNA): TGCGCCAGCAGCCCCGGGACAGGGGGACTCGGGAATTCACCCCTCCACTTT.

This clone was seen more than once but under ten times. J is TRBJ1-1 and V is TRBV5-1, with D uncertain. Trimming cost V 4 bases and J 0 bases, with 16 bases left between them. This CDR3 contains 16 residues. Germline values: CDR1 SGHRS, CDR2 YFSETQ. The CDR3 DNA sequence: TGCGCCAGCAGCCGCCAGGTTGCGGGCATGAACACTGAAGCTTTCTTT. It translates to CASSRQVAGMNTEAFF.

The J gene is TRBJ1-5, the V gene TRBV21-1. TRBV21-1 is designated a pseudogene. The CDR3 loop spans 13 amino acids. The chain's CDR3 is CATNIKRNQPQHF. CDR3 nucleotide sequence: TGTGCCACCAACATTAAGAGGAATCAGCCCCAGCATTTT.

The genes are TRBV18 and TRBJ1-6; 10 nucleotides match TRBD1. Germline loops: CDR1 KGHSH, CDR2 LQKENI. The V and J ends lost 3 bases and 4 bases, in that order; junction bases with no gene match: 6. The CDR3 is 17 residues long. The CDR3 spells CASSPTGGGSYNSPLHF. The CDR3 DNA is TGTGCCAGCTCACCGACAGGGGGCGGTTCTTATAATTCACCCCTCCACTTT.

The chain is built from TRBV5-6 and TRBJ2-1; D is possibly TRBD1 (5 bases). Germline CDR1 is SGHDT and CDR2 is YYEEEE. V was trimmed by 1 base and J by 2 bases, leaving 10 bases between them. The CDR3 contains 15 residues. Written as DNA, the CDR3 is TGTGCCAGCAGCTTGATGGCAGGGCCCTACAATGAGCAGTTCTTC. It is translated as CASSLMAGPYNEQFF.

The V call is TRBV4-1, the J call TRBJ1-2, with D possibly being TRBD1 (6 bases). From germline, CDR1 is MGHRA and CDR2 YSYEKL. CDR3 length equals 15 residues. Trimming took off 1 base at V and 0 bases at J, with 9 bases between the two ends. The CDR3 DNA is TGCGCCAGCAGCCAAGTAGGGGGATCTAACTATGGCTACACCTTC. As protein: CASSQVGGSNYGYTF.

The chain is built from TRBV5-1 and TRBJ2-4, with 7 bases aligning to TRBD1. This CDR3 contains 14 residues. V was clipped by 4 bases and J by 4 bases; unmatched bases: 5. CDR1 is SGHRS, CDR2 YFSETQ, per germline. The CDR3 region is CASSPPGGKNIQYF. CDR3 in DNA: TGCGCCAGCAGCCCCCCAGGGGGTAAAAACATTCAGTACTTC.

The chain is built from TRBV6-5 and TRBJ2-7; D is perhaps TRBD2 (6 bases). Trimming shortened V by 2 bases and J by 6 bases, and 11 bases separated the two germline ends. Per the germline V gene, CDR1 is MNHEY and CDR2 is SVGAGI. The CDR3 consists of 13 residues. DNA for the CDR3: TGTGCCAGCAGTTACGGGGGGATCGGCGAGCAGTACTTC. Amino acids: CASSYGGIGEQYF.

V and J are TRBV4-3 and TRBJ1-5; the D is unclear. The CDR3 contains 16 residues. V lost 0 bases to trimming and J lost 5 bases, with 14 bases between them. From germline, CDR1 is LGHNA and CDR2 YSLEER. The CDR3 is CASSQDMNGPDQPQHF. The CDR3 DNA sequence: TGCGCCAGCAGCCAAGATATGAACGGTCCCGATCAGCCCCAGCATTTT.

The rearrangement uses TRBV27 and TRBJ2-5, with D possibly TRBD2 on 6 matching bases. Trimming shortened V by 3 bases and J by 4 bases, and 9 bases separated the two germline ends. Germline V gene data show CDR1 as MNHEY and CDR2 as SMNVEV (reference sequence). This CDR3 has 13 residues. The CDR3, as DNA: TGTGCCAGCAGTTTTATGCGGGGAGAGACCCAGTACTTC. Its protein product is CASSFMRGETQYF.

The rearrangement links TRBV27 to TRBJ1-5, with D possibly matching TRBD1 (6 bases). The CDR3 runs 15 residues. Germline CDR1 reads MNHEY; CDR2 reads SMNVEV (reference sequence). Trimming shortened V by 4 bases and J by 2 bases, and 12 bases separated the two germline ends. CDR3 loop: CASSSGQPGNQPQHF. In DNA form, the CDR3 reads TGTGCCAGCAGTTCGGGACAACCTGGCAATCAGCCCCAGCATTTT.

This chain joins TRBV15 and TRBJ1-1; 8 bases map to TRBD1. This CDR3 contains 14 residues. V gave up 3 bases and J gave up 7 bases; unmatched junction bases: 7. Germline lookup yields CDR1 LNHNV and CDR2 YYDKDF (reference sequence). CDR3 region: CATSRGLTGVEAFF. The CDR3 nucleotides are TGTGCCACCAGCAGGGGATTGACAGGGGTTGAAGCTTTCTTT.

This clone has a single count. The chain uses TRBV7-9 and TRBJ2-3, with 12 nucleotides matching TRBD2. There are 18 residues in the CDR3. Per the germline V gene, CDR1 is SEHNR and CDR2 is FQNEAQ (reference sequence). With V trimmed by 3 bases and J by 2 bases, 9 bases remained unmatched. CDR3 DNA sequence: TGTGCCAGCAGCTTTTTCTGGACTAGCGGGAATATCACAGATACGCAGTATTTT. Protein product: CASSFFWTSGNITDTQYF.

The chain has TRBV5-4 and TRBJ2-2, with TRBD2 identical over 8 bases. The CDR3 sequence is 16 residues long. Germline V gene data show CDR1 as SGHNT and CDR2 as YYREEE (reference sequence). V was pared by 4 bases and J by 2 bases, with 7 bases of the junction left unmatched. The CDR3 loop reads CASSPITSGNTGELFF. The CDR3 DNA sequence: TGTGCCAGCAGCCCCATCACTAGCGGAAACACCGGGGAGCTGTTTTTT.

The chain links TRBV7-2 to TRBJ2-3, with unresolved D. The V end lost 3 bases, the J end lost 3 bases, and 13 bases lay between the germline ends. CDR3 length: 15 residues. Germline-derived CDR1 and CDR2 are SGHTA and FQGNSA. The DNA for the CDR3 is TGTGCCAGCAGCTTTAGTCTGCGGTTGACAGATACGCAGTATTTT. Translating gives CASSFSLRLTDTQYF.

V gene TRBV7-9 combines with J gene TRBJ2-2; D is perhaps TRBD1 (6 bases). CDR1 and CDR2 from the germline V gene are SEHNR and FQNEAQ (reference sequence). The CDR3 length is 15 residues. V dropped 4 bases and J dropped 1 base, with 10 bases sitting between them. The CDR3 spells CASSSLQGNTGELFF. CDR3 nucleotide sequence: TGTGCCAGCAGCTCACTACAGGGGAACACCGGGGAGCTGTTTTTT.

This chain links TRBV4-3 with TRBJ1-1; no clear D gene. This CDR3 spans 16 amino acids. V was pared by 0 bases and J by 1 base, with 12 bases between. Germline V gene data show CDR1 as LGHNA and CDR2 as YSLEER. CDR3 coding DNA: TGCGCCAGCAGCCAAGATCCGGGTGTGCCGAACACTGAAGCTTTCTTT. Its translation: CASSQDPGVPNTEAFF.

This chain joins TRBV4-1 and TRBJ2-3; 11 bases fit TRBD2. Trimming took 6 bases from V and 4 from J; bases not matched to a gene: 9. CDR1 and CDR2 (germline): MGHRA, YSYEKL. CDR3 length: 16 amino acids. The CDR3 is CASRPIAGGSPDTQYF. In DNA, the CDR3 is TGCGCCAGCAGACCTATAGCGGGGGGGTCGCCAGATACGCAGTATTTT.

This chain connects TRBV6-5 to TRBJ2-2, with 9 bases aligning to TRBD1. In germline, CDR1 is MNHEY, CDR2 SVGAGI. The CDR3 sequence is 15 residues long. The V segment lost 6 bases and the J segment 3 bases; nucleotides outside the gene matches: 5. CDR3 sequence reads: CASRGTGTDTGELFF. The DNA of the CDR3 is TGTGCCAGCAGAGGGACAGGGACCGACACCGGGGAGCTGTTTTTT.

This clone was picked up a small number of times. This chain connects TRBV2 to TRBJ1-6; 9 bases are shared with TRBD1. The ends lost 6 bases at V and 3 bases at J; junction bases unmatched: 0. CDR1 SNHLY and CDR2 FYNNEI come from the germline V gene. The CDR3 is made up of 14 amino acids. CDR3 loop: CASRDRGYNSPLHF. The DNA for the CDR3 is TGTGCCAGCAGGGACAGGGGCTATAATTCACCCCTCCACTTT.

The rearrangement uses TRBV14 and TRBJ1-1; D gene ambiguous. From germline, CDR1 is SGHDN and CDR2 FVKESK. This CDR3 has 13 residues. The V end was cut by 4 bases, the J end by 4 bases, with 10 bases between. The CDR3 here is CASSLFEGTEAFF. The CDR3 region has the DNA TGTGCCAGCAGCCTGTTCGAGGGCACTGAAGCTTTCTTT.